The 12 T cell receptor beta chains listed next were all sequenced from one sample in a study of cytomegalovirus exposure and HLA in healthy donors. Primers included in the PCR were 60 Vbeta and 13 Jbeta primers. Clones were read by immunoSEQ multiplex PCR, and TCRdb kept only the in-frame ones, dropping some. The profile shows over 85,000 clones, around 63% of them singletons. Sequencing was performed on PBMCs. The source of these receptors is a human donor in good health.

This chain connects TRBV6-1 to TRBJ2-7, with a weak D call TRBD1 (6 bases). The CDR3 is made up of 14 amino acids. Germline loops: CDR1 MNHNS, CDR2 SASEGT. V was trimmed by 2 bases and J by 4 bases, leaving 12 bases between them. The DNA of the CDR3 is TGTGCCAGCAGTGAATCGGGACAATATTACGAGCAGTACTTC. Protein: CASSESGQYYEQYF.

This clone has only a few counts. The CDR3 sequence is CASSPQTLNTEAFF. DNA of the CDR3: TGTGCCAGCTCACCACAGACTCTGAACACTGAAGCTTTCTTT. This sequence joins TRBV18 and TRBJ1-1; D remains unclear. With 1 base removed from V and 0 bases from J, the gap between germline ends came to 6 bases. The length of the CDR3 is 14 residues. Germline values: CDR1 KGHSH, CDR2 LQKENI.

The chain recombines TRBV27 with TRBJ2-1; 7 nucleotides align to TRBD1. The junction had 10 bases not matched to a gene; V was cut back by 7 bases and J by 7 bases. Looked up from germline, CDR1 is MNHEY and CDR2 is SMNVEV (reference sequence). There are 14 residues in the CDR3. The CDR3 loop is CASNPTGLLNEQFF. The DNA for the CDR3 is TGTGCCAGCAACCCGACAGGGCTGCTTAATGAGCAGTTCTTC.

The V gene is TRBV14, the J gene TRBJ1-3; D unresolved. Germline V gene data show CDR1 as SGHDN and CDR2 as FVKESK. The CDR3 runs 15 residues. The V end lost 4 bases, the J end lost 2 bases, and 12 bases lay between the germline ends. The DNA of the CDR3 is TGTGCCAGCAGCCCTCAGGCGGGCCCTGGAAACACCATATATTTT. It codes for CASSPQAGPGNTIYF.

This chain joins TRBV5-1 and TRBJ2-2, with no clear D. V lost 2 bases and J 4 bases, leaving 9 bases between the germline ends. Germline loops: CDR1 SGHRS, CDR2 YFSETQ. This CDR3 comprises 14 residues. The CDR3 protein is CASSLGAITGELFF. The CDR3 bases are TGCGCCAGCAGCTTAGGAGCAATCACCGGGGAGCTGTTTTTT.

This clone was observed a handful of times. This sequence joins TRBV18 and TRBJ1-1; perhaps TRBD1 as D (6 bases). V was clipped by 3 bases and J by 5 bases, with 25 bases between them. The CDR3 extends over 18 amino acids. CDR1 is KGHSH, CDR2 LQKENI, per germline. CDR3 amino acids: CASSPYFTIGQRGTEAFF. CDR3 nucleotides: TGTGCCAGCTCACCGTATTTCACTATAGGACAGAGGGGGACTGAAGCTTTCTTT. Complete variable domain (other parts from reference TRBV18 and TRBJ1-1): NAGVMQNPRHLVRRRGQEARLRCSPMKGHSHVYWYRQLPEEGLKFMVYLQKENIIDESGMPKERFSAEFPKEGPSILRIQQVVRGDSAAYFCASSPYFTIGQRGTEAFFGQGTRLTVV.

This clone has only a few counts. This same CDR3 is encoded by further DNA sequences in the sample. The CDR3 bases are TGTGCCTGGAGTGTACAGAAGAACACTGAAGCTTTCTTT. Protein sequence: CAWSVQKNTEAFF. The chain carries TRBV30 and TRBJ1-1; D gene ambiguous. V was clipped by 0 bases and J by 1 base, with 6 bases between them. The CDR3 is 13 amino acids. Germline V gives CDR1 GTSNPN, CDR2 SVGIG (reference sequence).

The rearrangement links TRBV7-9 to TRBJ2-1; TRBD2 might be the D (7 bases). The CDR3 contains 14 residues. Germline CDR1 is SEHNR and CDR2 is FQNEAQ (reference sequence). Deletions cut 3 bases from V and 8 bases from J, with 14 bases between. Here the CDR3 reads CASSFGGLKDEQFF. The CDR3 DNA sequence: TGTGCCAGCAGCTTCGGGGGGCTAAAGGATGAGCAGTTCTTC.

This rearrangement joins TRBV7-6 to TRBJ1-3; D possibly corresponds to TRBD1 (5 bases). Germline CDR1 SGHVS, CDR2 FNYEAQ. Deletions cut 5 bases from V and 1 base from J, with 18 bases between. The length of the CDR3 is 17 residues. CDR3 in amino acids: CASSHQSDSYSGNTIYF. CDR3 sequence (DNA): TGTGCCAGCAGCCATCAATCTGACAGCTATTCTGGAAACACCATATATTTT.

CDR3 protein: CASSPVHRVQGSPYEQYF. The CDR3 coding sequence is TGTGCCAGCAGCCCCGTCCATAGGGTTCAGGGGAGCCCCTACGAGCAGTACTTC. V usage is TRBV11-2 and J usage is TRBJ2-5, with D maybe TRBD1 (6 bases). TRBJ2-7 matches the DNA end more closely, so the J call is doubtful. The CDR3 consists of 18 residues. The germline V gene has CDR1 SGHAT and CDR2 FQNNGV.

The chain links TRBV5-1 to TRBJ1-1; D is uncertain. There are 14 residues in the CDR3. Trimming shortened V by 0 bases and J by 5 bases, and 11 bases separated the two germline ends. CDR1 is SGHRS and CDR2 is YFSETQ in the germline V gene. CDR3 in amino acids: CASSLDGGFTEAFF. In nucleotides, the CDR3 is TGCGCCAGCAGCTTGGATGGAGGGTTTACTGAAGCTTTCTTT.

V is TRBV19 and J is TRBJ2-7; the match to TRBD2 covers 7 bases. The trim removed 3 bases at V and 0 bases at J, leaving 8 bases unmatched. This CDR3 comprises 16 residues. The germline V gene has CDR1 LNHDA and CDR2 SQIVND (reference sequence). The CDR3 DNA reads TGTGCCAGTAGTATTGGTCTAGCGGTATCCTCCTACGAGCAGTACTTC. It specifies CASSIGLAVSSYEQYF.